These 30 T cell receptor beta chains came from one sample sequenced in a study of T cell responses to AZD1222 COVID-19 vaccine. The method was immunoSEQ multiplex PCR; TCRdb's version includes in-frame clones alone and lacks a portion of them. Of over 130,000 clones detected, about 90% appear once; the ten largest clones hold roughly 7.1%. Sample: peripheral blood, taken 28 days after the second dose of the MenACWY control vaccine. Receptor source: an adult who received the MenACWY meningococcal vaccine as a control.

The chain carries TRBV21-1 and TRBJ1-1. TRBV21-1 is noted as a pseudogene. The CDR3 length is 15 residues. The CDR3 DNA reads as TGTGCCAGCAGCAAAAACAACAGGGACTACACTGAAGCTTTCTTT. It yields the protein CASSKNNRDYTEAFF.

Written as DNA, the CDR3 is TGTGCCAGTAGTACCTACGGGGGTGGGACTGAAGCTTTCTTT. This gives the protein CASSTYGGGTEAFF. The chain employs TRBV19 and TRBJ1-1; TRBD1 might be the D (5 bases). The V gene's germline CDR1 is LNHDA and CDR2 SQIVND (reference sequence). Trimming shortened V by 4 bases and J by 5 bases, and 14 bases separated the two germline ends. The CDR3 is 14 amino acids.

The chain employs TRBV10-2 and TRBJ1-3; D is uncertain. Trimming took 8 bases from V and 6 from J, leaving 11 bases between them. Germline CDR1 and CDR2: WSHSY and SAAADI. This CDR3 has 12 amino acids. CDR3: CASSLNENTIYF. The CDR3, as DNA: TGCGCCAGCTCCTTGAACGAAAACACCATATATTTT.

V gene TRBV18 combines with J gene TRBJ1-1; 7 bases agree with TRBD1. CDR3 length: 14 residues. V gave up 3 bases and J gave up 0 bases; unmatched junction bases: 1. Germline V gene lookup returns CDR1 KGHSH and CDR2 LQKENI. The CDR3 region is CASSPGQLNTEAFF. CDR3 bases: TGTGCCAGCTCACCGGGACAGCTGAACACTGAAGCTTTCTTT.

V gene TRBV28 combines with J gene TRBJ1-6, with TRBD1 matching over 8 bases. Trimming took 1 base from V and 7 from J; bases not matched to a gene: 6. This CDR3 is built from 16 residues. In germline, CDR1 is MDHEN, CDR2 SYDVKM. CDR3 sequence reads: CASSLSPGGANSPLHF. The CDR3 nucleotides are TGTGCCAGCAGTTTATCGCCAGGGGGCGCCAATTCACCCCTCCACTTT.

The CDR3 here is CATSDFGQGSYSPLHF. CDR3 sequence (DNA): TGTGCCACCAGTGATTTTGGGCAGGGGTCCTATTCACCCCTCCACTTT. The chain has TRBV24-1 and TRBJ1-6; TRBD1 is a possible D gene (6 bases). The V end lost 1 base, the J end lost 8 bases, and 14 bases lay between the germline ends. CDR3 size: 16 residues. The germline V gene encodes CDR1 KGHDR and CDR2 SFDVKD.

This chain joins TRBV28 and TRBJ2-7, with 9 bases fitting TRBD1. Losses at the gene ends were 6 bases for V and 1 base for J; bases not matched to a gene: 4. The CDR3 spans 14 residues. Germline V gives CDR1 MDHEN, CDR2 SYDVKM. The CDR3 nucleotides are TGTGCCAGCAGAAAGGGACAGGGATCCTACGAGCAGTACTTC. The encoded protein is CASRKGQGSYEQYF.

The chain joins TRBV2 to TRBJ2-1; D remains ambiguous. CDR3 size: 15 residues. V lost 0 bases and J lost 8, with 14 bases in between. Germline lookup yields CDR1 SNHLY and CDR2 FYNNEI. The CDR3 loop reads CASSEALGSIDEQFF. The CDR3 DNA sequence: TGTGCCAGCAGTGAAGCTCTGGGGTCGATCGATGAGCAGTTCTTC.

The chain joins TRBV19 to TRBJ1-1; 7 bases agree with TRBD1. Germline CDR1 reads LNHDA; CDR2 reads SQIVND (reference sequence). The CDR3 extends over 14 amino acids. Germline trimming cut 3 bases from V and 6 bases from J; bases unmatched to any gene: 7. The CDR3 protein is CASSIGQVRSEAFF. CDR3 in DNA: TGTGCCAGTAGTATCGGACAGGTCAGGTCTGAAGCTTTCTTT.

The V and J genes are TRBV6-5 and TRBJ2-3; no reliable D call. The V end was cut by 5 bases, the J end by 3 bases, with 9 bases between. The V gene's germline CDR1 is MNHEY and CDR2 SVGAGI. This CDR3 is 13 amino acids long. The CDR3 region has the DNA TGTGCCAGCAGTCAGACTTGGACAGATACGCAGTATTTT. Amino acid sequence: CASSQTWTDTQYF.

J is TRBJ2-5 and V is TRBV7-2, with TRBD2 matching 9 bases. Per the germline V gene, CDR1 is SGHTA and CDR2 is FQGNSA. Trimming cost V 3 bases and J 5 bases; bases outside gene matches: 10. The CDR3 contains 16 residues. The CDR3 region has the DNA TGTGCCAGCAGCTTGGCGGGAGGGCCGGTATGGGAGACCCAGTACTTC. This gives the protein CASSLAGGPVWETQYF.

V and J are TRBV18 and TRBJ2-4, with D uncertain. Germline V CDR1 and CDR2: KGHSH, LQKENI. The V gene lost 0 bases and the J gene lost 5 bases, with 14 bases spanning the gap. The CDR3 consists of 16 residues. Written as DNA, the CDR3 is TGTGCCAGCTCACCACCATCCACAGCCACACAAAACATTCAGTACTTC. It yields the protein CASSPPSTATQNIQYF.

V usage is TRBV10-3 and J usage is TRBJ2-5; 8 positions agree with TRBD1. This CDR3 comprises 17 residues. Germline assignment: CDR1 ENHRY and CDR2 SYGVKD. J gave up 4 bases and V 3 bases, and 13 bases lay outside the gene matches. CDR3 in amino acids: CAISDGQGAPLPETQYF. CDR3 nucleotides: TGTGCCATCAGTGATGGCCAGGGGGCGCCCCTTCCAGAGACCCAGTACTTC.

The rearrangement joins TRBV19 to TRBJ2-5, with 12 bases lining up with TRBD2. The germline V gene encodes CDR1 LNHDA and CDR2 SQIVND (reference sequence). CDR3 length equals 15 residues. Losses at the gene ends were 4 bases for V and 4 bases for J; bases not matched to a gene: 4. CDR3 loop: CASSTSGGAGETQYF. CDR3 DNA sequence: TGTGCCAGTAGTACTAGCGGGGGGGCCGGAGAGACCCAGTACTTC.

V and J are TRBV11-2 and TRBJ1-4; 8 bases agree with TRBD1. CDR3 size: 14 residues. With 5 bases clipped from V and 8 bases from J, the junction kept 7 bases outside the gene matches. The V gene's germline CDR1 is SGHAT and CDR2 FQNNGV. The CDR3 nucleotides are TGTGCCAGCAGCCACCGACAGGGGCGGGAAAAACTGTTTTTT. This gives the protein CASSHRQGREKLFF.

The chain is built from TRBV24-1 and TRBJ2-1; the match to TRBD2 covers 15 bases. The CDR3 is 17 amino acids. Germline CDR1 and CDR2: KGHDR and SFDVKD. V lost 4 bases, J lost 8 bases, and 8 bases stayed unmatched. CDR3 region: CATSESGTSGRRDEQFF. The CDR3 DNA sequence: TGTGCCACCAGTGAGTCCGGGACTAGCGGGAGGCGGGATGAGCAGTTCTTC.

The chain carries TRBV6-5 and TRBJ1-5; possible D gene TRBD1, 6 bases. V was clipped by 0 bases and J by 3 bases, with 9 bases between them. The CDR3 is 15 residues long. Germline CDR1 and CDR2: MNHEY and SVGAGI. CDR3 sequence (DNA): TGTGCCAGCAGTTACTCGGAGGGGGTCAATCAGCCCCAGCATTTT. Its translation: CASSYSEGVNQPQHF.

The V and J genes are TRBV10-3 and TRBJ2-5, with a tentative D call TRBD1 (6 bases). The length of the CDR3 is 16 residues. The germline CDR1 and CDR2 sequences are ENHRY and SYGVKD. Trimming shortened V by 0 bases and J by 5 bases, and 16 bases separated the two germline ends. In DNA, the CDR3 is TGTGCCATCAGTGAGTCCAGGGGACACTTGGGGGAGACCCAGTACTTC. This codes for CAISESRGHLGETQYF.

The V gene is TRBV6-2 or TRBV6-3, the J gene TRBJ2-5; D is unclear. The CDR3 runs to 15 residues. V was shortened by 5 bases and J by 2 bases, with 15 bases between the two germline ends. CDR1 is MNHEY, CDR2 SVGEGT, per germline. The CDR3 sequence is CASSAYSNLQETQYF. The CDR3 DNA reads as TGTGCCAGCAGTGCATACAGCAATCTGCAAGAGACCCAGTACTTC.

The chain joins TRBV7-3 to TRBJ2-2, with a weak D call TRBD2 (6 bases). V lost 8 bases, J lost 2 bases, and 12 bases lay in between. Germline lookup yields CDR1 SGHTA and CDR2 FQGTGA. CDR3 length equals 14 residues. CDR3 bases: TGTGCCAGCGGAGGGAGCGGAAACACCGGGGAGCTGTTTTTT. Its protein is CASGGSGNTGELFF.

The chain combines TRBV7-9 with TRBJ2-5; the D is unclear. The germline V and J ends were trimmed by 4 bases and 1 base, with 1 base remaining between them. The germline gives CDR1 SEHNR, CDR2 FQNEAQ (reference sequence). This CDR3 has 11 amino acids. Here the CDR3 reads CASSSQETQYF. CDR3 nucleotide sequence: TGTGCCAGCAGCTCCCAAGAGACCCAGTACTTC.

The J gene is TRBJ2-1, the V gene TRBV7-2, with D perhaps matching TRBD1 or TRBD2 (5 bases each). Germline V lookup: CDR1 SGHTA, CDR2 FQGNSA. CDR3 size: 15 residues. The V and J ends lost 6 bases and 4 bases respectively, with 16 bases between them. The CDR3 loop reads CASRPGTLGYNEQFF. In nucleotides, the CDR3 is TGTGCCAGCAGACCCGGGACCTTAGGATACAATGAGCAGTTCTTC.

This clone turned up a few times. V is TRBV18 and J is TRBJ1-1; D remains unclear. The CDR3 has 11 residues. CDR1 is KGHSH, CDR2 LQKENI, per germline. Deletions cut 3 bases from V and 7 bases from J, with 6 bases between. The CDR3 protein is CASSPAGEAFF. CDR3 sequence (DNA): TGTGCCAGCTCACCCGCCGGTGAAGCTTTCTTT.

The rearrangement links TRBV24-1 to TRBJ2-3, with 10 nucleotides matching TRBD1. Germline loops: CDR1 KGHDR, CDR2 SFDVKD. There are 16 residues in the CDR3. Losses at the gene ends were 6 bases for V and 3 bases for J; bases not matched to a gene: 8. CDR3 nucleotide sequence: TGTGCCACCAGTCCCCGGAGGGGACAGGGGACAGATACGCAGTATTTT. It encodes CATSPRRGQGTDTQYF.

Here the CDR3 DNA reads TGCGCCAGCAGCTTGCTCGAATACAATGAGCAGTTCTTC. It codes for CASSLLEYNEQFF. V gene TRBV5-1 combines with J gene TRBJ2-1, with no clear D. The CDR3 length is 13 residues. V lost 1 base and J 4 bases, leaving 6 bases between the germline ends. CDR1 and CDR2 from the germline V gene are SGHRS and YFSETQ.

This chain links TRBV9 with TRBJ2-7; D may be TRBD2 (5 bases). V dropped 3 bases and J dropped 6 bases, with 10 bases sitting between them. The CDR3 runs 12 residues. Germline V gives CDR1 SGDLS, CDR2 YYNGEE. In DNA form, the CDR3 reads TGTGCCAGCAGCGGGGCTAGCCCCGAGCAGTACTTC. This codes for CASSGASPEQYF.

The rearrangement joins TRBV28 to TRBJ2-2; 7 bases map to TRBD1. J lost 5 bases, V lost 7 bases, and 7 bases had no gene match. Germline loops: CDR1 MDHEN, CDR2 SYDVKM. The CDR3 has 14 amino acids. CDR3 loop: CASKILQGTGELFF. The CDR3 bases are TGTGCCAGCAAAATCTTACAGGGGACCGGGGAGCTGTTTTTT.

The V and J genes are TRBV5-1 and TRBJ2-1; TRBD1 agrees at 9 bases. The V gene end was trimmed by 4 bases and the J gene end by 0 bases; junction bases not matched to a gene: 11. CDR3 size: 18 residues. CDR1 SGHRS and CDR2 YFSETQ come from the germline V gene. CDR3 nucleotides: TGCGCCAGCAGCCCGGACAGGGGACTTAGGCTCTCCTACAATGAGCAGTTCTTC. Protein: CASSPDRGLRLSYNEQFF.

The chain is built from TRBV5-5 and TRBJ2-5; D not resolved. Germline V CDR1 and CDR2: SGHKS, YYEKEE (reference sequence). Trimming took 1 base from V and 0 from J, leaving 25 bases between them. The CDR3 runs to 20 residues. In nucleotides, the CDR3 is TGTGCCAGCAGCTTGCATATTAGGAGAGTATTGGATGGTGACCAAGAGACCCAGTACTTC. Encoded protein: CASSLHIRRVLDGDQETQYF.

This clone was recorded once. J is TRBJ1-4 and V is TRBV6-5; D unresolved. V lost 6 bases to trimming and J lost 9 bases, with 14 bases between them. The germline V gene has CDR1 MNHEY and CDR2 SVGAGI. The CDR3 is 13 amino acids. CDR3 region: CASSGTRSQKLFF. CDR3 nucleotide sequence: TGTGCCAGCAGCGGAACTAGGAGCCAAAAACTGTTTTTT.